This passage covers 7 T cell receptor beta chains from one sample sequenced in a study of blood T cell repertoires in COVID-19. Some clones are missing from TCRdb's copy, which holds only in-frame ones; the method was immunoSEQ multiplex PCR. Altogether approximately 530,000 clones are present, about 88% being singletons, with the ten largest covering 7.5% to 9%. Material for sequencing was peripheral blood. Receptor source: a woman aged 45 to 65 with COVID-19, enrolled during active disease.

This clone was seen only a few times. This rearrangement joins TRBV5-8 to TRBJ1-1; unclear D gene. V shed 8 bases and J shed 7 bases, with 9 bases lying between them. Germline assignment: CDR1 SGHTS and CDR2 YDEGEE. The CDR3 sequence is 10 residues long. The CDR3 nucleotides are TGTGCCAGTCAGCGTATTGAAGCTTTCTTT. This codes for CASQRIEAFF.

The J gene is TRBJ1-4, the V gene TRBV5-1; D gene ambiguous. The CDR3 is 15 amino acids. The germline gives CDR1 SGHRS, CDR2 YFSETQ. V lost 2 bases to trimming and J lost 4 bases, with 12 bases between them. CDR3 region: CASSLGGGINEKLFF. The CDR3 DNA follows: TGCGCCAGCAGCTTAGGAGGAGGGATTAATGAAAAACTGTTTTTT.

This clone showed up just once. The J gene is TRBJ2-7, the V gene TRBV24-1; tentatively, D is TRBD1 (6 bases). This CDR3 is built from 15 residues. In germline, CDR1 is KGHDR, CDR2 SFDVKD. Trimming shortened V by 3 bases and J by 4 bases, and 15 bases separated the two germline ends. The CDR3 region has the DNA TGTGCCACCAGTGATCAGGGACCGAGGGGGTACGAGCAGTACTTC. Translating it yields CATSDQGPRGYEQYF.

In this sample, this clone turned up once. V is TRBV19 and J is TRBJ2-7; possibly TRBD2 for D (6 bases). The V gene lost 6 bases and the J gene lost 6 bases, with 24 bases spanning the gap. The CDR3 length is 16 residues. Germline V gene data show CDR1 as LNHDA and CDR2 as SQIVND (reference sequence). The CDR3 sequence is CASSPLLGLRRAEQYF. The DNA of the CDR3 is TGTGCCAGTAGCCCTTTGCTGGGACTTCGGAGGGCCGAGCAGTACTTC. The variable domain in full, completed from reference TRBV19 and TRBJ2-7, reads DGGITQSPKYLFRKEGQNVTLSCEQNLNHDAMYWYRQDPGQGLRLIYYSQIVNDFQKGDIAEGYSVSREKKESFPLTVTSAQKNPTAFYLCASSPLLGLRRAEQYFGPGTRLTVT.

The chain links TRBV3-1 (or the pseudogene TRBV3-2) to TRBJ2-1, with D perhaps matching TRBD2 (5 bases). The CDR3 has 18 residues. The germline V gene has CDR1 LGHDT and CDR2 YNNKEL (reference sequence). V lost 0 bases and J lost 7, with 22 bases in between. The DNA for the CDR3 is TGTGCCAGCAGCCAAGATTCGAGGGTCCCTTACCCGACGAATGAGCAGTTCTTC. This sequence encodes CASSQDSRVPYPTNEQFF.

The chain is built from TRBV5-1 and TRBJ2-2, with TRBD1 matching 8 bases. Germline trimming cut 3 bases from V and 4 bases from J; bases unmatched to any gene: 5. CDR1 is SGHRS, CDR2 YFSETQ, per germline. This CDR3 has 15 residues. The DNA of the CDR3 is TGCGCCAGCAGCTGGACAGGGCAGTTCACCGGGGAGCTGTTTTTT. Translation gives CASSWTGQFTGELFF.

This chain connects TRBV27 to TRBJ1-5; perhaps TRBD1 as D (5 bases). Germline V CDR1 and CDR2: MNHEY, SMNVEV (reference sequence). V gave up 3 bases and J gave up 2 bases, with 5 bases separating them. The length of the CDR3 is 13 residues. The CDR3 here is CASSFRGNQPQHF. The DNA for the CDR3 is TGTGCCAGCAGTTTCAGGGGCAATCAGCCCCAGCATTTT.